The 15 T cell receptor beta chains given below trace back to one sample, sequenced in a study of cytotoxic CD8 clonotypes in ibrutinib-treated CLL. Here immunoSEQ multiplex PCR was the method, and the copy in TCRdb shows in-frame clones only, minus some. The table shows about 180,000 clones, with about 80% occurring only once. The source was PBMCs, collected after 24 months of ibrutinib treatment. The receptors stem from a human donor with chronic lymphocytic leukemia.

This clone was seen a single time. The CDR3 loop is CASSVAVTSGRNIQYF. The CDR3 DNA is TGTGCCAGCAGCGTAGCTGTAACTAGCGGGAGAAACATTCAGTACTTC. The genes are TRBV9 and TRBJ2-4; 11 bases agree with TRBD2. Germline assignment: CDR1 SGDLS and CDR2 YYNGEE. V was clipped by 0 bases and J by 6 bases; unmatched bases: 5. The CDR3 covers 16 residues.

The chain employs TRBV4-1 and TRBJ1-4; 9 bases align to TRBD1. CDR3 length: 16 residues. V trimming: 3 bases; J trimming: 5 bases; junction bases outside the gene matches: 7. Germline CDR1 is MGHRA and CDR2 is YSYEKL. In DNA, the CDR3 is TGCGCCAGCAGCCAGGCTTCGGGACAGGGAAATGAAAAACTGTTTTTT. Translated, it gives CASSQASGQGNEKLFF.

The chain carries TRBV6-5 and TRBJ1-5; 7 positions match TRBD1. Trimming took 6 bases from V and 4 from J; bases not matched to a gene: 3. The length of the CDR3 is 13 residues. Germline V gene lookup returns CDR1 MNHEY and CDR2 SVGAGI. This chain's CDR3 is CASRLQGNQPQHF. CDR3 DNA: TGTGCCAGCAGGCTACAGGGGAATCAGCCCCAGCATTTT.

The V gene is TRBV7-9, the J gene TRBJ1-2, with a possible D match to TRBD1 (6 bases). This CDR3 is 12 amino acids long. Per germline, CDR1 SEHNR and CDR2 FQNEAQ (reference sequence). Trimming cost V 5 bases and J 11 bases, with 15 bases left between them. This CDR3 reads CASSTWDNFYTF. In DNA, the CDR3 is TGTGCCAGCAGCACCTGGGACAATTTTTACACCTTC.

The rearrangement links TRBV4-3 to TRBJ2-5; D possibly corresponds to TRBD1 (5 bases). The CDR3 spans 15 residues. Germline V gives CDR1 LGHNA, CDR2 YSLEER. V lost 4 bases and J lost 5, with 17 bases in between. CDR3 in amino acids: CASSPNAGMWETQYF. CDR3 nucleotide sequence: TGCGCCAGCAGCCCGAATGCAGGGATGTGGGAGACCCAGTACTTC.

The CDR3 nucleotides read TGTGCCAGCACTTTCTGGCAGGCCGGGGAGCTGTTTTTT. Translated, it gives CASTFWQAGELFF. The chain combines TRBV2 with TRBJ2-2, with unresolved D. V gave up 7 bases and J gave up 6 bases, with 12 bases separating them. The V gene's germline CDR1 is SNHLY and CDR2 FYNNEI. The CDR3 is made up of 13 amino acids.

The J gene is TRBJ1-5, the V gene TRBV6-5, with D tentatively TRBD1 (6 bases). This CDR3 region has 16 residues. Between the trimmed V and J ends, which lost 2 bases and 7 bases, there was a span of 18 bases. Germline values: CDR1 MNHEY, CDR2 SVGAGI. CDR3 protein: CASSYAPRGGGQPQHF. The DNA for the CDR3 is TGTGCCAGCAGTTACGCGCCCAGGGGAGGGGGACAGCCCCAGCATTTT.

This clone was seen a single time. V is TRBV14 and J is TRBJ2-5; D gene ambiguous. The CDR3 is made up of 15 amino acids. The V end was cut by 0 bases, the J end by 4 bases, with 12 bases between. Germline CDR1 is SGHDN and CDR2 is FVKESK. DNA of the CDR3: TGTGCCAGCAGCCAAGATTTGCTCCTTGGAGAGACCCAGTACTTC. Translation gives CASSQDLLLGETQYF.

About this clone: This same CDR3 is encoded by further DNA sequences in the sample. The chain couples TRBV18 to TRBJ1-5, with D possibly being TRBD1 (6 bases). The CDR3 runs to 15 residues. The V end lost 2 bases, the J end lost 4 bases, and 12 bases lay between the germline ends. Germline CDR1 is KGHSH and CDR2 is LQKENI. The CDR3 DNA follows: TGTGCCAGCTCACCATCTGGGGGCTATAATCAGCCCCAGCATTTT. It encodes CASSPSGGYNQPQHF. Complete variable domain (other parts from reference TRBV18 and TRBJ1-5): NAGVMQNPRHLVRRRGQEARLRCSPMKGHSHVYWYRQLPEEGLKFMVYLQKENIIDESGMPKERFSAEFPKEGPSILRIQQVVRGDSAAYFCASSPSGGYNQPQHFGDGTRLSIL.

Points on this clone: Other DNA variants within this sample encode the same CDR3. The CDR3 is CASSPPVNTEAFF. The DNA for the CDR3 is TGTGCCAGCTCACCACCAGTGAACACTGAAGCTTTCTTT. The genes are TRBV18 and TRBJ1-1; D call uncertain. The CDR3 spans 13 residues. Trimming shortened V by 0 bases and J by 0 bases, and 2 bases separated the two germline ends. Germline-derived CDR1 and CDR2 are KGHSH and LQKENI. Supplemented by reference TRBV18 and TRBJ1-1, the full variable domain reads NAGVMQNPRHLVRRRGQEARLRCSPMKGHSHVYWYRQLPEEGLKFMVYLQKENIIDESGMPKERFSAEFPKEGPSILRIQQVVRGDSAAYFCASSPPVNTEAFFGQGTRLTVV.

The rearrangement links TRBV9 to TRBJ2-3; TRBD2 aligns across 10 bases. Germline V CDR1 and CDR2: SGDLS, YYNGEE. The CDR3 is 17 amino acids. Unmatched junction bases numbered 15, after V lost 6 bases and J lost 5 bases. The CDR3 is CASTGGSGRAGGDTQYF. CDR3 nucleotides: TGTGCCAGCACCGGAGGGAGCGGGAGGGCCGGGGGAGATACGCAGTATTTT.

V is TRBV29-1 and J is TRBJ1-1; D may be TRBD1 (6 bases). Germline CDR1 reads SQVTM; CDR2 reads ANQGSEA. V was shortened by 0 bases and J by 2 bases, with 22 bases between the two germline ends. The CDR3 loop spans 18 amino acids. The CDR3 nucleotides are TGCAGCGTTGAAGATCGGGGCAGGGGAGTGGTAGGTAACACTGAAGCTTTCTTT. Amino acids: CSVEDRGRGVVGNTEAFF.

In DNA, the CDR3 is TGCGCCAGCAGCCCCCGAGGAGCGGGCTACACCTTC. This translates into CASSPRGAGYTF. V gene TRBV4-1 combines with J gene TRBJ1-2; D is unclear. CDR3 length: 12 amino acids. V was cut by 4 bases and J by 8 bases, with 11 bases left in between. CDR1 and CDR2 (germline): MGHRA, YSYEKL.

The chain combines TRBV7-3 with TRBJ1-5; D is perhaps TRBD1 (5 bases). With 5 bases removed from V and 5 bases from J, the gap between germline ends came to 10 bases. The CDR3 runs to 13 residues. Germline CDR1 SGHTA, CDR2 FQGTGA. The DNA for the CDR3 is TGTGCCAGCAGCCCGTGGGGGGATCAGCCCCAGCATTTT. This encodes CASSPWGDQPQHF.

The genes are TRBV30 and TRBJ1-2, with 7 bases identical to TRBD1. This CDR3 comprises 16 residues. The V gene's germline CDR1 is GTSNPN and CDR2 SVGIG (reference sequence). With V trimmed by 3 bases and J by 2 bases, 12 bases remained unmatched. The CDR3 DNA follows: TGTGCCTGGAGCCCCTTAAGGGGGCCCCTAAACTATGGCTACACCTTC. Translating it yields CAWSPLRGPLNYGYTF.